These T cell receptor beta chains were read from a single sample in a study of beta chain features in type 1 diabetes. Assay: immunoSEQ multiplex PCR; the TCRdb copy retains only in-frame clones and omits some. The table lists more than 350,000 clones, 10% to 12% of them singletons, with about 0.045% in the top ten. The sequenced sample was naive CD4+ T cells from blood. These receptors all come from a woman aged 18 to 35 in good health. Both conserved end residues are part of each CDR3. A D gene is named only where the DNA matches it firmly. Clone size is stated in some rows and not others, as once, few, many or a class when expanded.

D gene	V gene	J gene	clone size	CDR3 DNA	CDR3 protein
.	TRBV29-1	TRBJ2-5	few	TGCAGCGCCGAGGTTACAGGAAGGCAAGTGACCCAGTACTTC	CSAEVTGRQVTQYF
.	TRBV11-2	TRBJ2-2	few	TGTGCCAGCAGCTTAGGGGCCGGGGAGCTGTTTTTT	CASSLGAGELFF
.	TRBV2	TRBJ1-5	.	TGTGCCCCCTACGGAGCCGGGGATCAGCCCCAGCATTTT	CAPYGAGDQPQHF
TRBD1	TRBV29-1	TRBJ2-5	few	TGCAGCGTCTTCGACAGGGCAGAGACCCAGTACTTC	CSVFDRAETQYF
.	TRBV7-8	TRBJ2-1	few	TGTGCCTCTAAGAATCGCGGGGACTACAATGAGCAGTTCTTC	CASKNRGDYNEQFF
.	TRBV28	TRBJ2-3	.	TGTGCCAGCGCCCAAGGGAACACGCAGTATTTT	CASAQGNTQYF
.	TRBV7-2	TRBJ2-2	few	TGTGCCAGCAGCTTAGTCGCCACCGGGGAGCTGTTTTTT	CASSLVATGELFF
.	TRBV5-4	TRBJ1-1	few	TGTGCCAGCAGCACTGGAGGGGCTTCCAACACTGAAGCTTTCTTT	CASSTGGASNTEAFF
.	TRBV7-2	TRBJ2-3	.	TGTGCCAGCAGAACAGGGAGGAGCACAGATACGCAGTATTTT	CASRTGRSTDTQYF
TRBD2	TRBV5-4	TRBJ2-5	.	TGTGCCAGCAGCGCGGGGACTAGCCAAGAGACCCAGTACTTC	CASSAGTSQETQYF
.	TRBV5-1	TRBJ2-1	few	TGCGCCAGCAGTTCGGGACCGGGTGACACGAATGAGCAGTTCTTC	CASSSGPGDTNEQFF
.	TRBV29-1	TRBJ2-3	few	TGCAGCGTGTGTCTAATCAGTATCACAGATACGCAGTATTTT	CSVCLISITDTQYF
.	TRBV20-1	TRBJ2-4	few	TGCAGTGCTAGACAGGGGAACATTCAGTACTTC	CSARQGNIQYF
.	TRBV7-9	TRBJ2-5	few	TGTGCCAGCAGCTTAGGTCTGCGGAGGGAGACCCAGTACTTC	CASSLGLRRETQYF
TRBD1	TRBV28	TRBJ2-2	few	TGTGCCAGCAGGCCTTTAGGGACAGCGAACACCGGGGAGCTGTTTTTT	CASRPLGTANTGELFF
.	TRBV19	TRBJ1-1	few	TGTGCCAGTAGTTGGTCAGCAAAAGGGAACACTGAAGCTTTCTTT	CASSWSAKGNTEAFF
.	TRBV18	TRBJ2-5	once	TGTGCCAGCTCACTCAACCTCAGGGAGACCCAGTACTTC	CASSLNLRETQYF
TRBD2	TRBV7-2	TRBJ2-5	.	TGTGCCAGCAGCCCCCAATGGACTAGCGGAGGTCAAGAGACCCAGTACTTC	CASSPQWTSGGQETQYF
.	TRBV29-1	TRBJ2-7	.	TGCAGCGTGAAAACAGGTAGGGCCTACGAGCAGTACTTC	CSVKTGRAYEQYF
.	TRBV2	TRBJ2-1	few	TGTGCCAGGTCAGGGGCTGGATACAATGAGCAGTTCTTC	CARSGAGYNEQFF
TRBD1	TRBV9	TRBJ2-4	few	TGTGCCAGCAGCGTGGACAGGGGGAGCATTCAGTACTTC	CASSVDRGSIQYF
.	TRBV18	TRBJ2-2	few	TGTGCCAGCTCACCGAAGGGGCGAAACACCGGGGAGCTGTTTTTT	CASSPKGRNTGELFF
.	TRBV15	TRBJ1-2	few	TGTGCCACCAGCAGAGGGGCGGGGGCCAACTATGGCTACACCTTC	CATSRGAGANYGYTF
.	TRBV7-3	TRBJ2-5	few	TGTGCCAGCAGCTCGGACCCTGGCGAGACCCAGTACTTC	CASSSDPGETQYF
.	TRBV5-6	TRBJ2-1	few	TGTGCCAGCAGCTTGGTGGGCTACAATGAGCAGTTCTTC	CASSLVGYNEQFF
TRBD2	TRBV9	TRBJ2-5	.	TGTGCCAGCACCTCCTTAGGACTAGCGGGGGGGACCCAGTACTTC	CASTSLGLAGGTQYF
.	TRBV5-1	TRBJ2-5	.	TGCGCCAGCAGCTTTGGCGGGGGCGATGGGGCAGAGACCCAGTACTTC	CASSFGGGDGAETQYF
TRBD1	TRBV5-1	TRBJ2-1	.	TGCGCCAGCAGCTGGGGGCACCGGGACAGGGAGCCTGAGCAGTTCTTC	CASSWGHRDREPEQFF
.	TRBV7-9	TRBJ1-2	.	TGTGCCAGCAGCTTAGTTAACCCGGACAACTATGGCTACACCTTC	CASSLVNPDNYGYTF
.	TRBV7-8	TRBJ2-1	few	TGTGCCAGCAGCACTAGGAGGGAGCAGTTCTTC	CASSTRREQFF
.	TRBV9	TRBJ2-7	.	TGTGCCAGCAGCACGCACAGGGATTTCGACGAGCAGTACTTC	CASSTHRDFDEQYF
.	TRBV27	TRBJ1-5	.	TGTGCCAGCAGTTTATCGGGGGCAGCATATAGCAATCAGCCCCAGCATTTT	CASSLSGAAYSNQPQHF
TRBD2	TRBV4-2	TRBJ2-3	.	TGTGCCAGCAGCCAAGAGGGGACTACCCGCACAGATACGCAGTATTTT	CASSQEGTTRTDTQYF
.	TRBV7-9	TRBJ1-2	once	TGTGCCAGCAGCTACCAGAACCGGGCCGGAGGCTACACCTTC	CASSYQNRAGGYTF
TRBD1	TRBV5-4	TRBJ2-4	few	TGTGCCAGCAGCTCCGGGACAGAACTAGCCAAAAACATTCAGTACTTC	CASSSGTELAKNIQYF
TRBD1	TRBV29-1	TRBJ1-3	.	TGCAGCGTTGCGGGACAGAGCTCTGGAAACACCATATATTTT	CSVAGQSSGNTIYF
.	TRBV27	TRBJ2-7	few	TGTGCCAGCCTCGGGAAGAAAGGGGTCAAAAACTACGAGCAGTACTTC	CASLGKKGVKNYEQYF
.	TRBV7-9	TRBJ2-1	few	TGTGCCAGCAGCTCTCACAGGTATGAGCAGTTCTTC	CASSSHRYEQFF
TRBD1	TRBV7-2	TRBJ2-3	.	TGTGCCAGCAGCCAAGGACAGGGGGCAGATACGCAGTATTTT	CASSQGQGADTQYF
.	TRBV5-4	TRBJ2-3	.	TGTGCCAGCAGCTGGATCACAGATACGCAGTATTTT	CASSWITDTQYF
.	TRBV9	TRBJ2-3	.	TGTGCCAGCAGCGTAGGTTCAGGGGGGAACACAGATACGCAGTATTTT	CASSVGSGGNTDTQYF
.	TRBV5-1	TRBJ2-1	few	TGCGCCAGCAGGATTGGGGATGAGCAGTTCTTC	CASRIGDEQFF
.	TRBV19	TRBJ2-7	few	TGTGCCAGTAGTCCTAATAGGTACGAGCAGTACTTC	CASSPNRYEQYF
TRBD1	TRBV7-2	TRBJ2-3	.	TGTGCCAGCAGCTTCAGGGGGTTAGTCACAGATACGCAGTATTTT	CASSFRGLVTDTQYF
.	TRBV5-4	TRBJ2-7	.	TGTGCCAGCAGCTACAGACCGACAGGCTGGGAGCAGTACTTC	CASSYRPTGWEQYF
TRBD2	TRBV10-3	TRBJ2-7	.	TGTGCCAATGGACTAGCGGGCTACGAGCAGTACTTC	CANGLAGYEQYF
TRBD2	TRBV10-3	TRBJ2-3	.	TGTGCCATGGGGGAGGGTACGCAGTATTTT	CAMGEGTQYF
TRBD2	TRBV6-6	TRBJ2-3	.	TGTGCCAGCAGTTACTCGGCGGGAGGCACAGATACGCAGTATTTT	CASSYSAGGTDTQYF
TRBD2	TRBV4-3	TRBJ2-3	few	TGCGCCAGCAGCCAAGTCCATGGGGGGGGAGATACGCAGTATTTT	CASSQVHGGGDTQYF